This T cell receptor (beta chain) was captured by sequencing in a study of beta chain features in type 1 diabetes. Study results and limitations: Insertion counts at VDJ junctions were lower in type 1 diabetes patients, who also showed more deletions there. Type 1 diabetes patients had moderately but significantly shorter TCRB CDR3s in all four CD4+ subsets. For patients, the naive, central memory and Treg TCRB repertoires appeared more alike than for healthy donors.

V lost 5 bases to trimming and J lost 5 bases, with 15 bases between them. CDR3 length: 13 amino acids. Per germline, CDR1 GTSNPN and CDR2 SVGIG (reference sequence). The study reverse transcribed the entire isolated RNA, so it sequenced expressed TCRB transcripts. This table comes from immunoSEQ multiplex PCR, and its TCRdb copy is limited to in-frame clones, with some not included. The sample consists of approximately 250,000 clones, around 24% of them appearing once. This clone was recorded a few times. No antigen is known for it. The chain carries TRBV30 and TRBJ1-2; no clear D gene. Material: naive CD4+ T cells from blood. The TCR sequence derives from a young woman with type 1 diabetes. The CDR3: CAWRPPGGYGYTF. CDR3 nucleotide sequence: TGTGCCTGGCGGCCTCCCGGAGGTTATGGCTACACCTTC.